Listed below are T cell receptor beta chains from one sample, sequenced in a study of blood T cell repertoires in COVID-19. The method was immunoSEQ multiplex PCR; TCRdb's version includes in-frame clones alone and lacks a portion of them. The table lists 200,000 or so clones, 70% to 90% of them singletons. Sequences were obtained from PBMCs or T cells enriched from blood (not recorded which). These receptors all stem from a woman between 18 and 29 years old who had recovered from COVID-19. CDR3s leave out the opening cysteine and the closing phenylalanine or tryptophan. The order of the fields is V gene, CDR3 length, J gene, CDR3 protein.

TRBV4-1	13	TRBJ2-1	ASSHFGGGADEQF
TRBV4-1	13	TRBJ1-3	ASSQGQPSGNTIY
TRBV7-8	12	TRBJ2-1	ASSLGQGTNEQF
TRBV27	9	TRBJ1-2	ATRTGVGYT
TRBV12-3/TRBV12-4	10	TRBJ2-1	ASSIQGYEQF
TRBV30	14	TRBJ1-1	AWRAAPPTGDTEAF
TRBV28	14	TRBJ1-5	ASSLPRGGSNQPQH
TRBV24-1	9	TRBJ2-7	ATSDLYEQY
TRBV27	13	TRBJ1-5	ASSYRGNNNQPQH
TRBV19	12	TRBJ1-1	ASSIRGVNTEAF
TRBV3-1/TRBV3-2	16	TRBJ2-5	ASSQAPGTSGFQETQY
TRBV28	11	TRBJ2-7	ASSLGHHYEQY
TRBV5-1	15	TRBJ1-2	ASSLGVGQGGTSGYT
TRBV18	13	TRBJ2-5	ASSPSSQGQETQY
TRBV30	10	TRBJ1-2	AWSSQGWGYT
TRBV28	15	TRBJ1-5	ASSSGTGGLGAQPQH
TRBV19	14	TRBJ1-6	ASSTRFRTLSPTLH
TRBV29-1	12	TRBJ1-5	SVTAGMSNQPQH
TRBV28	14	TRBJ2-2	ASSLWTSGGAGELF
TRBV7-8	16	TRBJ2-4	ASSFGTSGGIAKNIQY
TRBV5-6	12	TRBJ2-5	ASSLHRGDETQY
TRBV3-1/TRBV3-2	14	TRBJ1-1	ASSQVPKTGIEWAF
TRBV7-9	11	TRBJ1-2	ASSSAAGFGYT
TRBV5-5	13	TRBJ2-1	ASSLGQGSYNEQF
TRBV19	11	TRBJ1-1	ASNGFVDTEAF
TRBV6-5	11	TRBJ1-4	ASSNRRNEKLF
TRBV10-1	11	TRBJ2-1	ASSDGQLNEQF
TRBV30	12	TRBJ2-7	AWSRTSGAYEQY
TRBV30	12	TRBJ1-2	AWSVLGGANGYT
TRBV25-1	11	TRBJ1-2	ASTTGGGSGYT
TRBV7-3	13	TRBJ2-7	ASSLDRLGLAEQY
TRBV28	10	TRBJ2-1	ASSLWGQGQF
TRBV27	14	TRBJ2-2	ASSSDRTGYSGELF
TRBV27	11	TRBJ1-3	ASSGTSGNTIY
TRBV18	10	TRBJ2-5	ASQGSQETQY
TRBV28	13	TRBJ2-3	ASGIVTSGGGTQY
TRBV7-9	14	TRBJ1-2	ASSLAREEGPDGYT
TRBV7-9	17	TRBJ2-1	ASSLATLAGLHSYNEQF
TRBV11-2	11	TRBJ1-2	ASSVWGPQGYT
TRBV5-4	11	TRBJ1-6	ASSREEDSPLH
TRBV24-1	12	TRBJ2-7	ATSDTGLRDEQY
TRBV7-8	12	TRBJ1-5	ASSLSGHNQPQH